This T cell receptor (beta chain) comes out of a study of blood T cell repertoires in COVID-19. CDR3 length: 17 amino acids. The germline gives CDR1 MNHEY, CDR2 SMNVEV (reference sequence). The V gene lost 2 bases and the J gene lost 3 bases, with 17 bases spanning the gap. TCRdb keeps only in-frame clones here, not all; method: immunoSEQ multiplex PCR. Of approximately 200,000 clones in the sample, roughly 80% were seen once. Sequenced: peripheral blood. This TCR derives from a woman aged 25-40 years with acute or convalescent COVID-19. The chain combines TRBV27 with TRBJ2-1, with D perhaps TRBD2 (6 bases). The CDR3: CASSLEGSGVFYNEQFF. DNA for the CDR3: TGTGCCAGCAGTTTAGAGGGGTCGGGGGTCTTCTACAATGAGCAGTTCTTC.